This is a list of T cell receptor beta chains from one sample in a study of T cells in Graves' hyperthyroidism and ophthalmopathy. Via MiXCR, TCRdb re-called the multiplex PCR reads, giving one row per CDR3 protein. The sample includes under 400,000 distinct CDR3 sequences, about a sixth of them seen just once. The sequencing input was blood. All receptors derive from a woman aged 18-30 years with Graves' hyperthyroidism that later progressed to Graves' ophthalmopathy. CDR3s include the opening cysteine and the closing phenylalanine or tryptophan. D genes are given only for firm matches. Clone size is stated in some rows and not others, as once, few, many or a class when expanded.

TRBV2	TRBJ2-7	many	TRBD1	CASRYLTGYDEQYF	TGTGCCAGCAGGTATTTGACAGGGTACGACGAGCAGTACTTC
TRBV4-3	TRBJ2-1	NA	TRBD2	CASSQRTSSLAGGKTYNEQFF	TGCGCCAGCAGCCAAAGGACTTCCAGTCTAGCGGGAGGGAAAACCTACAATGAGCAGTTCTTC
TRBV13	TRBJ2-7	few	NA	CASSSTQESSYEQYF	TGTGCCAGCAGCTCGACACAAGAGAGCTCCTACGAGCAGTACTTC
TRBV4-1	TRBJ2-1	NA	TRBD2	CASSQRLAGGPVYNEQFF	TGCGCCAGCAGCCAGAGGCTAGCGGGAGGGCCGGTTTACAATGAGCAGTTCTTC
TRBV14	TRBJ1-1	NA	NA	CASSQDDGTEAFF	TGTGCCAGCAGCCAAGATGATGGCACTGAAGCTTTCTTT
TRBV16	TRBJ1-5	NA	NA	CASSQITLGGKPQHF	TGTGCCAGCAGCCAGATAACCTTAGGGGGTAAGCCCCAGCATTTT
TRBV2	TRBJ1-6	many	NA	CASSEAGTRGSPLHF	TGTGCCAGCAGTGAAGCTGGGACCAGGGGTTCACCCCTCCACTTT
TRBV27	TRBJ2-2	NA	NA	CASSLLYPNTGELFF	TGTGCCAGCAGTTTACTTTACCCGAACACCGGGGAGCTGTTTTTT
TRBV18	TRBJ2-1	many	TRBD2	CASNTGLAGNEQFF	TGTGCCAGCAACACCGGACTAGCCGGCAATGAGCAGTTCTTC
TRBV11-2	TRBJ2-1	medium-sized	NA	CASSFSRNNEQFF	TGTGCCAGCAGCTTTAGCCGGAACAATGAGCAGTTCTTC
TRBV24-1	TRBJ2-5	many	NA	CATSPTVASQETQYF	TGTGCCACCAGCCCCACCGTTGCGAGCCAAGAGACCCAGTACTTC
TRBV7-9	TRBJ1-2	NA	NA	CASSLATVNYGYTF	TGTGCCAGCAGCTTAGCAACCGTTAACTATGGCTACACCTTC
TRBV3-1	TRBJ2-5	few	NA	CASSHGGPGGAQYF	TGTGCCAGCAGCCACGGCGGCCCCGGAGGGGCTCAGTACTTC
TRBV7-2	TRBJ2-1	many	NA	CASSLGESEQFF	TGTGCCAGCAGCTTAGGTGAGTCTGAGCAGTTCTTC
TRBV7-8	TRBJ2-3	many	NA	CASSLGAGRGTDTQYF	TGTGCCAGCAGCTTAGGGGCGGGAAGAGGCACAGATACGCAGTATTTT
TRBV30	TRBJ2-1	many	TRBD2	CAWNFAGGVDEQFF	TGTGCCTGGAACTTCGCGGGAGGGGTTGATGAGCAGTTCTTC
TRBV30	TRBJ2-6	NA	NA	CAWRNSGANVLTF	TGTGCCTGGAGGAACTCTGGGGCCAACGTCCTGACTTTC
TRBV7-6	TRBJ2-7	many	TRBD1	CASSSSKGASYEQYF	TGTGCCAGCAGCTCATCCAAGGGGGCATCCTACGAGCAGTACTTC
TRBV5-1	TRBJ2-5	few	NA	CASSLAVGGQETQYF	TGCGCCAGCAGCTTGGCCGTGGGTGGCCAAGAGACCCAGTACTTC
TRBV28	TRBJ2-3	few	NA	CASSSGAEASDTQYF	TGTGCCAGCAGTTCCGGGGCGGAAGCATCAGATACGCAGTATTTT
TRBV12-3/TRBV12-4	TRBJ2-5	many	NA	CASSLAQGSTETQYF	TGTGCCAGCAGTTTAGCCCAGGGGTCCACAGAGACCCAGTACTTC
TRBV3-1	TRBJ1-1	many	NA	CASSQTTGYTEAFF	TGTGCCAGCAGCCAAACTACAGGTTACACTGAAGCTTTCTTT